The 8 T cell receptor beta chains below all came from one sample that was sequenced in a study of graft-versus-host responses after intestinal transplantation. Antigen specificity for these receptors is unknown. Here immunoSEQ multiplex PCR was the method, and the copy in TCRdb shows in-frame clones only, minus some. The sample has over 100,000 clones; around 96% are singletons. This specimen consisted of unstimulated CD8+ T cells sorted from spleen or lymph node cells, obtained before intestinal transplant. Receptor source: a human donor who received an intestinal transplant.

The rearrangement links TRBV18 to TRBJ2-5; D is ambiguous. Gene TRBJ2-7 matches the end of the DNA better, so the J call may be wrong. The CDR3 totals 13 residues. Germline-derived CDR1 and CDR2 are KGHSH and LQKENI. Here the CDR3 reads CASRRSRPYEQYF. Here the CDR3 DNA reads TGTGCCAGTCGGAGAAGTCGTCCCTACGAGCAGTACTTC.

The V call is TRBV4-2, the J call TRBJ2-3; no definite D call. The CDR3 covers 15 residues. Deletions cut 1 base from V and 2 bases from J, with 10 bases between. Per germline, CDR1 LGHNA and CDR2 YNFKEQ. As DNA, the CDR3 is TGTGCCAGCAGCCAAGTTTTAACAAACACAGATACGCAGTATTTT. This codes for CASSQVLTNTDTQYF.

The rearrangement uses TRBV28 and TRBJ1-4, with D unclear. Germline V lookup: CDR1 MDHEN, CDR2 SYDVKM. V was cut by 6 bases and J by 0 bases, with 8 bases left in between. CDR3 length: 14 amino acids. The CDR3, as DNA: TGTGCCAGCAGCCCTATAGCAACTAATGAAAAACTGTTTTTT. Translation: CASSPIATNEKLFF.

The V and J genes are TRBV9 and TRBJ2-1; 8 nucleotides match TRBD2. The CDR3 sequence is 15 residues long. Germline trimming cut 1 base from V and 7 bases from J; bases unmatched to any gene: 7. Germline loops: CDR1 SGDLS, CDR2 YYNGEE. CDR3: CASSVMSGSGNEQFF. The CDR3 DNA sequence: TGTGCCAGCAGCGTAATGAGCGGGAGCGGGAATGAGCAGTTCTTC.

CDR3 in amino acids: CASSLAPGDEKLFF. The DNA for the CDR3 is TGTGCCAGCAGCTTAGCGCCAGGGGATGAAAAACTGTTTTTT. The chain has TRBV7-9 and TRBJ1-4, with TRBD1 as a possible D gene (6 bases). Germline values: CDR1 SEHNR, CDR2 FQNEAQ (reference sequence). The length of the CDR3 is 14 residues. V lost 0 bases, J lost 6 bases, and 8 bases lay in between.

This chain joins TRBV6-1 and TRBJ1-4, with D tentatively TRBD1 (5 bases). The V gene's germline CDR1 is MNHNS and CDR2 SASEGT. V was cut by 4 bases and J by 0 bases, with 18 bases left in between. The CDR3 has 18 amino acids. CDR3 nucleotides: TGTGCCAGCAGTGCCAGGGTCTGGCTGTCTGCAACTAATGAAAAACTGTTTTTT. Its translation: CASSARVWLSATNEKLFF.

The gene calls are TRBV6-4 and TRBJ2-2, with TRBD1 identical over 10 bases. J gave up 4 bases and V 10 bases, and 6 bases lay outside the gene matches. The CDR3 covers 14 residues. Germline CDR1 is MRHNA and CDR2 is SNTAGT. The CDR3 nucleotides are TGTGCCAACAGGGACAGGGGCGGCACCGGGGAGCTGTTTTTT. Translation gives CANRDRGGTGELFF.

The CDR3 sequence is CSVEGSGSGYEQYF. DNA of the CDR3: TGCAGCGTTGAGGGTAGCGGGAGTGGGTACGAGCAGTACTTC. The rearrangement joins TRBV29-1 to TRBJ2-7, with TRBD2 matching 9 bases. V lost 3 bases and J lost 4; bases outside the gene matches: 7. The CDR3 sequence is 14 residues long. Germline CDR1 and CDR2: SQVTM and ANQGSEA.